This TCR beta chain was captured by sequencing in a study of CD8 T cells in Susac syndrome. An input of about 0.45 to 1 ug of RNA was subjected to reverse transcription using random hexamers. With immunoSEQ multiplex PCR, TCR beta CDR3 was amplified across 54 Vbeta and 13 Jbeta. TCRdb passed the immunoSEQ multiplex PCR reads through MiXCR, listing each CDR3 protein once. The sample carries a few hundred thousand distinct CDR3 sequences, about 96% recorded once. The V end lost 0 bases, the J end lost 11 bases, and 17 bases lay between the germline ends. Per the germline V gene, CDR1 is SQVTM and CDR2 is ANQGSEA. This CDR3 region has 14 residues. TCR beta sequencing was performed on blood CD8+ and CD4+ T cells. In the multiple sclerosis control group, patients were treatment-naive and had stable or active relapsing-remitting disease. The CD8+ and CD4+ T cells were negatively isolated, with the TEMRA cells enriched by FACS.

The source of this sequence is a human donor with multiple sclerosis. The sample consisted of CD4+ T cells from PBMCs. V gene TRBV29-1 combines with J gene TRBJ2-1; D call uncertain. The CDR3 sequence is CSVEDLKFRGKQFF. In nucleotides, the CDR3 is TGCAGCGTTGAAGATCTTAAATTCCGTGGGAAGCAGTTCTTC.